Listed below are T cell receptor beta chains from one sample, sequenced in a study of blood T cell repertoires in COVID-19. Clones were read by immunoSEQ multiplex PCR, and TCRdb kept only the in-frame ones, dropping some. Here the sample spans about 170,000 clones, about 90% being singletons. The sequenced material came from PBMCs or T cells enriched from blood (not recorded which). The receptor set was obtained from a woman in her 50s who had recovered from COVID-19. Each CDR3 is given with its conserved first and last residue. Fields, in order: clone size, V gene, J gene, D gene, CDR3 protein, CDR3 DNA. The D gene is left open where the match is weak. Some rows mark clone size as missing; the rest say once, few, many or name a class of expanded clone.

-	TRBV4-2	TRBJ2-3	TRBD2	CASSQEKRGTDTQYF	TGTGCCAGCAGCCAAGAGAAGCGGGGGACGGATACGCAGTATTTT
once	TRBV2	TRBJ2-1	-	CASRLGTYNEQFF	TGTGCCAGCAGGCTCGGGACTTACAATGAGCAGTTCTTC
-	TRBV28	TRBJ2-2	-	CASSLLLNTGELFF	TGTGCCAGCAGTTTATTACTCAACACCGGGGAGCTGTTTTTT
-	TRBV5-1	TRBJ1-1	-	CASSLVSTGSDSFF	TGCGCCAGCAGCTTGGTTTCTACAGGGTCAGACTCTTTCTTT
once	TRBV5-4	TRBJ1-2	-	CASSPRSAFLGYTF	TGTGCCAGCAGCCCACGGTCCGCGTTTTTGGGCTACACCTTC
once	TRBV4-3	TRBJ1-6	-	CASSQDWTENNSPLHF	TGCGCCAGCAGCCAAGATTGGACAGAAAATAATTCACCCCTCCACTTT
-	TRBV21-1	TRBJ2-7	-	CAPRTVSYEQYF	TGTGCCCCCAGGACAGTTTCCTACGAGCAGTACTTC
-	TRBV2	TRBJ2-3	TRBD1	CASSPRQGWTDTQYF	TGTGCCAGCAGTCCTCGACAGGGGTGGACAGATACGCAGTATTTT
-	TRBV7-3	TRBJ2-3	TRBD2	CASSLTVAGGPTDTQYF	TGTGCCAGCAGCTTAACCGTAGCGGGAGGGCCGACAGATACGCAGTATTTT
once	TRBV7-2	TRBJ2-1	TRBD2	CASSDPSSGRNEQFF	TGTGCCAGCAGCGATCCCTCTAGCGGGAGAAATGAGCAGTTCTTC
-	TRBV5-1	TRBJ2-5	-	CASSLGTVQETQYF	TGCGCCAGCAGCTTGGGGACAGTCCAAGAGACCCAGTACTTC
-	TRBV10-3	TRBJ2-2	TRBD2	CAISEREGTGELFF	TGTGCCATCAGTGAGCGGGAGGGCACCGGGGAGCTGTTTTTT
-	TRBV6-5	TRBJ1-2	TRBD1	CASSYSGQGIYGYTF	TGTGCCAGCAGTTACTCAGGACAGGGAATCTATGGCTACACCTTC
-	TRBV18	TRBJ2-1	TRBD2	CASSPALAGTFNEQFF	TGTGCCAGCTCACCAGCACTAGCGGGAACCTTCAATGAGCAGTTCTTC
-	TRBV6-5	TRBJ2-7	-	CASSYATRGREQYF	TGTGCCAGCAGTTACGCGACTAGGGGTAGGGAGCAGTACTTC
-	TRBV28	TRBJ1-5	TRBD1	CASSSLGQGASQPQHF	TGTGCCAGCAGTTCCCTTGGGCAGGGGGCCTCCCAGCCCCAGCATTTT
-	TRBV27	TRBJ1-6	-	CASFRAWGENSPLHF	TGTGCCAGCTTTAGGGCCTGGGGGGAGAATTCACCCCTCCACTTT
-	TRBV7-9	TRBJ1-6	-	CASSLVREGNSPLHF	TGTGCCAGCAGCTTAGTTCGCGAGGGAAATTCACCCCTCCACTTT
-	TRBV2	TRBJ1-6	TRBD1	CASSEFYDRGNSPLHF	TGTGCCAGCAGTGAATTCTACGACAGGGGTAATTCACCCCTCCACTTT
once	TRBV19	TRBJ1-1	-	CASSTVSGGTEAFF	TGTGCCAGTAGTACTGTTTCGGGGGGCACTGAAGCTTTCTTT
-	TRBV10-3	TRBJ2-7	TRBD2	CAISQLAGGSYEQYF	TGTGCCATCAGCCAACTAGCGGGAGGGTCGTACGAGCAGTACTTC
-	TRBV7-2	TRBJ1-2	-	CASSLARQLGYTF	TGTGCCAGCAGCTTAGCCCGACAGCTTGGCTACACCTTC
-	TRBV9	TRBJ2-5	TRBD1	CASSVRQGVGETQYF	TGTGCCAGCAGCGTAAGACAGGGAGTGGGTGAGACCCAGTACTTC
-	TRBV7-9	TRBJ2-1	TRBD2	CASSFGTSIYNEQFF	TGTGCCAGCAGCTTTGGGACTAGCATATACAATGAGCAGTTCTTC
many	TRBV9	TRBJ1-4	-	CASSPSIKTGANEKLFF	TGTGCCAGCAGCCCTTCGATCAAGACAGGAGCTAATGAAAAACTGTTTTTT
-	TRBV7-2	TRBJ2-4	-	CASSLSAVVAKNIQYF	TGTGCCAGCAGCTTATCAGCGGTGGTAGCCAAAAACATTCAGTACTTC
-	TRBV11-3	TRBJ2-5	TRBD2	CASSLKAGGPAETQYF	TGTGCCAGCAGCTTAAAAGCGGGAGGGCCGGCAGAGACCCAGTACTTC
-	TRBV19	TRBJ2-3	TRBD2	CASGGDSGSTTLGTDTQYF	TGTGCCAGTGGAGGGGATAGCGGGAGCACAACGTTGGGCACAGATACGCAGTATTTT
-	TRBV5-6	TRBJ2-7	TRBD1	CASSFSFWTGEDEQYF	TGTGCCAGCAGCTTTTCTTTCTGGACAGGAGAGGACGAGCAGTACTTC
-	TRBV6-5	TRBJ1-4	-	CASSAMTGRNEKLFF	TGTGCCAGCAGCGCTATGACAGGTCGTAATGAAAAACTGTTTTTT
-	TRBV5-5	TRBJ1-6	TRBD1	CASSFRGQGAIYLPLHF	TGTGCCAGCAGCTTTCGAGGACAGGGGGCCATTTATTTACCCCTCCACTTT
-	TRBV7-8	TRBJ2-2	TRBD2	CASSLWTSLTAGELFF	TGTGCCAGCAGCTTATGGACTAGCCTTACCGCCGGGGAGCTGTTTTTT
-	TRBV3-1/TRBV3-2	TRBJ2-3	-	CASSPTGTSTDTQYF	TGTGCCAGCAGCCCGACAGGGACTAGCACAGATACGCAGTATTTT
-	TRBV14	TRBJ1-2	TRBD1	CASSPRGHRGDGYTF	TGTGCCAGCAGCCCCCGTGGCCACAGGGGAGATGGCTACACCTTC
-	TRBV14	TRBJ1-5	-	CASSLLGGYSNQPQHF	TGTGCCAGCAGCCTTCTGGGGGGGTATAGCAATCAGCCCCAGCATTTT
-	TRBV11-2	TRBJ2-2	TRBD1	CASSLRQGNTGELFF	TGTGCCAGCAGCTTACGACAGGGGAACACCGGGGAGCTGTTTTTT
-	TRBV7-8	TRBJ2-7	TRBD2	CASSLESGLAGSYEQYF	TGTGCCAGCAGCTTAGAAAGTGGACTAGCGGGGTCCTACGAGCAGTACTTC
-	TRBV5-6	TRBJ1-5	-	CASSLEGWNQPQHF	TGTGCCAGCAGCTTGGAGGGGTGGAATCAGCCCCAGCATTTT
-	TRBV28	TRBJ2-5	TRBD2	CASSLAGVTQETQYF	TGTGCCAGCAGTTTAGCGGGAGTGACACAAGAGACCCAGTACTTC
-	TRBV10-1	TRBJ2-1	-	CASSESKRLTDNEQFF	TGCGCCAGCAGTGAGTCTAAGCGGCTAACCGACAATGAGCAGTTCTTC
-	TRBV11-3	TRBJ1-2	-	CASSLDGQVHYGYTF	TGTGCCAGCAGCTTAGATGGGCAGGTTCACTATGGCTACACCTTC
-	TRBV27	TRBJ1-3	-	CASKLSTASGNTIYF	TGTGCCAGCAAACTTTCAACAGCCTCTGGAAACACCATATATTTT
-	TRBV24-1	TRBJ2-2	TRBD2	CATGGLAGGRTGELFF	TGTGCCACAGGGGGGCTAGCGGGAGGTCGCACCGGGGAGCTGTTTTTT
-	TRBV2	TRBJ2-4	-	CASSEGGGGARVQYF	TGTGCCAGCAGTGAAGGGGGTGGAGGGGCTCGTGTTCAGTACTTC
-	TRBV5-1	TRBJ2-1	TRBD2	CASSWDPGLAINEQFF	TGCGCCAGCAGCTGGGACCCGGGACTAGCGATAAATGAGCAGTTCTTC
-	TRBV2	TRBJ2-2	TRBD2	CASNGGGGTGELFF	TGTGCCAGCAATGGCGGGGGAGGGACCGGGGAGCTGTTTTTT
-	TRBV25-1	TRBJ2-1	-	CASSIRGRSNEQFF	TGTGCCAGCAGTATCAGGGGTCGGAGCAATGAGCAGTTCTTC
-	TRBV19	TRBJ1-2	TRBD1	CASSRAGTGGAIYGYTF	TGTGCCAGTAGTAGAGCCGGGACAGGGGGCGCGATCTATGGCTACACCTTC
-	TRBV29-1	TRBJ2-2	TRBD2	CSGLAGVGYTGELFF	TGCAGCGGACTAGCGGGAGTGGGTTACACCGGGGAGCTGTTTTTT
-	TRBV20-1	TRBJ2-5	-	CSASPSRGLTTRTQYF	TGCAGTGCTAGTCCCTCGAGGGGGTTGACCACGAGGACCCAGTACTTC
-	TRBV27	TRBJ2-5	TRBD1	CASSTDRNQETQYF	TGTGCCAGCAGCACGGACAGGAACCAAGAGACCCAGTACTTC
-	TRBV28	TRBJ2-1	-	CASSSGVNEQFF	TGTGCCAGCAGTTCCGGGGTCAATGAGCAGTTCTTC
-	TRBV30	TRBJ2-3	TRBD1	CAWSPTDRGSTDTQYF	TGTGCCTGGAGTCCGACTGACAGGGGGAGCACAGATACGCAGTATTTT
-	TRBV9	TRBJ1-2	-	CASSVGLAGDVGGYTF	TGTGCCAGCAGCGTAGGCCTGGCCGGAGATGTTGGTGGCTACACCTTC
-	TRBV19	TRBJ1-1	-	CASNRIGERTEAFF	TGTGCCAGTAACCGTATCGGGGAGAGGACTGAAGCTTTCTTT
once	TRBV6-5	TRBJ2-7	TRBD1	CASRGQGSSYEQYF	TGTGCCAGCAGGGGACAGGGGAGCTCCTACGAGCAGTACTTC
-	TRBV18	TRBJ1-1	TRBD1	CASSPRQGGNTEAFF	TGTGCCAGCTCACCACGACAGGGTGGAAACACTGAAGCTTTCTTT
-	TRBV7-6	TRBJ2-3	-	CASSSGFSESTDTQYF	TGTGCCAGCAGCTCAGGGTTCTCCGAGAGCACAGATACGCAGTATTTT
-	TRBV3-1/TRBV3-2	TRBJ1-3	-	CASSRKMWESLESGNTIYF	TGTGCCAGCAGCCGAAAAATGTGGGAGTCACTGGAGAGTGGAAACACCATATATTTT